The 10 T cell receptor beta chains below were found in one sample sequenced in a study of response to subunit inactivated influenza vaccine. TCRdb reprocessed the RT-PCR reads with MiXCR, giving one entry per CDR3 protein. In the table there are approximately 700,000 distinct CDR3 sequences, 15% to 17% of which are singletons. Sequenced material: PBMCs from blood, taken 11 to 12 days after vaccination. The receptors shown here come from a middle-aged man who received an inactivated influenza vaccine.

This clonotype was seen more than once but under ten times. The V and J genes are TRBV28 and TRBJ2-5; a possible D gene is TRBD2 (5 bases). Germline assignment: CDR1 MDHEN and CDR2 SYDVKM. Trimming shortened V by 5 bases and J by 8 bases, and 18 bases separated the two germline ends. CDR3 size: 14 residues. The CDR3, as DNA: TGTGCCAGCAGTACCCGGGCGGGCTACGGTACCCAGTACTTC. Translated, it gives CASSTRAGYGTQYF.

This clonotype has just a few counts. This rearrangement joins TRBV5-5 to TRBJ2-1; 9 bases are shared with TRBD1. After removal of 0 bases from V and 6 bases from J, the junction contained 7 bases not matched to a gene. This CDR3 contains 16 residues. Germline V gives CDR1 SGHKS, CDR2 YYEKEE (reference sequence). The chain's CDR3 is CASSLGLETGGNEQFF. In nucleotides, the CDR3 is TGTGCCAGCAGCTTGGGGTTAGAGACAGGGGGCAATGAGCAGTTCTTC. Filled out from reference TRBV5-5 and TRBJ2-1, the complete variable domain reads DAGVTQSPTHLIKTRGQQVTLRCSPISGHKSVSWYQQVLGQGPQFIFQYYEKEERGRGNFPDRFSARQFPNYSSELNVNALLLGDSALYLCASSLGLETGGNEQFFGPGTRLTVL.

The CDR3 region is CAISTAPGQQNTGELFF. The CDR3 region has the DNA TGTGCCATCAGTACAGCCCCGGGACAGCAGAACACCGGGGAGCTGTTTTTT. This chain uses TRBV10-3 with TRBJ2-2; 7 positions agree with TRBD1. V shed 5 bases, J shed 1 base, and the junction held 10 bases outside the gene matches. The CDR3 consists of 17 residues. Per the germline V gene, CDR1 is ENHRY and CDR2 is SYGVKD.

The sample holds a few counts of this clonotype. CDR3 nucleotides: TGCGCCAGCAGCTTGGCGACCGGGGGGGCGAGTGAGCAGTTCTTC. Amino acids: CASSLATGGASEQFF. The J gene is TRBJ2-1, the V gene TRBV5-1; 8 bases are a match to TRBD2. Unmatched junction bases numbered 8, after V lost 0 bases and J lost 9 bases. CDR1 is SGHRS, CDR2 YFSETQ, per germline. The CDR3 contains 15 residues. Based on the CDR3 plus reference TRBV5-1 and TRBJ2-1, the full variable domain is KAGVTQTPRYLIKTRGQQVTLSCSPISGHRSVSWYQQTPGQGLQFLFEYFSETQRNKGNFPGRFSGRQFSNSRSEMNVSTLELGDSALYLCASSLATGGASEQFFGPGTRLTVL.

The V and J genes are TRBV12-3 or TRBV12-4 and TRBJ2-3, with D possibly TRBD1 on 6 matching bases. The V end was cut by 3 bases, the J end by 2 bases, with 12 bases between. This CDR3 is 15 amino acids long. CDR3 nucleotide sequence: TGTGCCAGCAGTTTTAGCAGGGGCATCACAGATACGCAGTATTTT. Translation: CASSFSRGITDTQYF.

The V and J genes are TRBV29-1 and TRBJ2-2; no firm D call. The V end was cut by 5 bases, the J end by 0 bases, with 28 bases between. The CDR3 is made up of 20 amino acids. CDR1 and CDR2 (germline): SQVTM, ANQGSEA. CDR3 amino acids: CSVRGIEAGKATANTGELFF. CDR3 nucleotide sequence: TGCAGCGTTAGAGGCATTGAGGCCGGAAAGGCAACCGCGAACACCGGGGAGCTGTTTTTT.

This clonotype occurred a few times. The genes are TRBV6-1 and TRBJ1-5, with 9 bases matching TRBD1. With 5 bases clipped from V and 2 bases from J, the junction kept 10 bases outside the gene matches. Germline CDR1 MNHNS, CDR2 SASEGT. The CDR3 is made up of 17 amino acids. The CDR3 DNA is TGTGCCAGCAGTCCGGACAGGGGCCTAGTGGGCAATCAGCCCCAGCATTTT. Translating it yields CASSPDRGLVGNQPQHF.

This clonotype was seen more than once but under ten times. The chain has TRBV7-3 and TRBJ2-2; possible D gene TRBD1, 5 bases. The CDR3 loop spans 15 amino acids. V lost 1 base and J lost 1, with 7 bases in between. Looked up from germline, CDR1 is SGHTA and CDR2 is FQGTGA. CDR3: CASSLSGQNTGELFF. In DNA, the CDR3 is TGTGCCAGCAGCTTAAGTGGACAGAACACCGGGGAGCTGTTTTTT.

This chain uses TRBV6-1 with TRBJ2-7; perhaps TRBD1 as D (5 bases). Germline assignment: CDR1 MNHNS and CDR2 SASEGT. This CDR3 comprises 14 residues. The V end was cut by 2 bases, the J end by 2 bases, with 10 bases between. The CDR3 region is CASSERTGAYEQYF. The DNA for the CDR3 is TGTGCCAGCAGTGAAAGAACAGGAGCCTACGAGCAGTACTTC.

The chain carries TRBV11-2 and TRBJ2-1; TRBD1 is a possible D gene (5 bases). The CDR3 totals 13 residues. Trimming took 8 bases from V and 2 from J, leaving 10 bases between them. Germline values: CDR1 SGHAT, CDR2 FQNNGV. The DNA for the CDR3 is TGTGCCAGCTCACACAGGACCTACAATGAGCAGTTCTTC. Translated: CASSHRTYNEQFF.